Below are 27 T cell receptor beta chains sequenced from a single sample in a study of blood T cell repertoires in COVID-19. The repertoire was sequenced with immunoSEQ multiplex PCR; TCRdb's copy has only in-frame clones and lacks some. Among some 300,000 clones listed, roughly 90% were seen once. The material sequenced was PBMCs or T cells enriched from blood (not recorded which). These receptors originate from a woman in her forties or fifties who had been exposed to COVID-19.

The chain carries TRBV28 and TRBJ1-5; D is ambiguous. The CDR3 is made up of 12 amino acids. Trimming took off 6 bases at V and 0 bases at J, with 3 bases between the two ends. Germline V lookup: CDR1 MDHEN, CDR2 SYDVKM. CDR3 in DNA: TGTGCCAGCAGGAGTAGCAATCAGCCCCAGCATTTT. Protein: CASRSSNQPQHF.

The chain couples TRBV4-1 to TRBJ2-2, with TRBD1 matching over 8 bases. This CDR3 is built from 15 residues. The germline CDR1 and CDR2 sequences are MGHRA and YSYEKL. With 4 bases clipped from V and 6 bases from J, the junction kept 7 bases outside the gene matches. The CDR3 protein is CASSRIQGVAGELFF. The CDR3 DNA sequence: TGCGCCAGCAGCCGCATACAGGGGGTCGCCGGGGAGCTGTTTTTT.

The rearrangement uses TRBV19 and TRBJ2-7; 9 nucleotides match TRBD2. Unmatched junction bases numbered 3, after V lost 6 bases and J lost 3 bases. This CDR3 comprises 13 residues. Germline loops: CDR1 LNHDA, CDR2 SQIVND (reference sequence). CDR3 bases: TGTGCCAGTAGCGCGACTAGCGGCTACGAGCAGTACTTC. It specifies CASSATSGYEQYF.

The rearrangement joins TRBV10-3 to TRBJ2-7; D is ambiguous. The germline V and J ends were trimmed by 3 bases and 3 bases, with 6 bases remaining between them. CDR1 ENHRY and CDR2 SYGVKD come from the germline V gene. The CDR3 spans 12 residues. CDR3 DNA sequence: TGTGCCATCAGTGACCACAACTACGAGCAGTACTTC. Translating it yields CAISDHNYEQYF.

The V call is TRBV30, the J call TRBJ2-7, with TRBD1 matching over 9 bases. CDR3 length: 12 residues. Germline lookup yields CDR1 GTSNPN and CDR2 SVGIG (reference sequence). Unmatched junction bases numbered 5, after V lost 8 bases and J lost 3 bases. The DNA for the CDR3 is TGTGCCACGGACAGGGGAGGCTACGAGCAGTACTTC. Translation gives CATDRGGYEQYF.

This chain uses TRBV4-1 with TRBJ2-2; TRBD1 is a possible D gene (6 bases). The CDR3 length is 18 residues. Germline values: CDR1 MGHRA, CDR2 YSYEKL. The ends were cut back, 2 bases at V and 6 bases at J, with 22 bases in the middle. The CDR3 loop reads CASSQSPSLGGASGELFF. Here the CDR3 DNA reads TGCGCCAGCAGCCAAAGTCCCAGTTTAGGGGGTGCCTCCGGGGAGCTGTTTTTT.

This clone has just one count. At one end, the junction sequence differs from germline, possibly due to a read error. The chain combines TRBV6-5 with TRBJ2-2, with a possible D match to TRBD1 (5 bases). The CDR3 extends over 14 amino acids. Looked up from germline, CDR1 is MNHEY and CDR2 is SVGAGI. CDR3 nucleotides: TGTGCCAGCAGTCACTCCAGGGATGCCGGGGAGCTGTTTTTT. This encodes CASSHSRDAGELFF.

J is TRBJ1-1 and V is TRBV19, with unresolved D. CDR1 is LNHDA and CDR2 is SQIVND in the germline V gene (reference sequence). The CDR3 contains 14 residues. V was clipped by 3 bases and J by 2 bases, with 10 bases between them. The CDR3 DNA sequence: TGTGCCAGTAGTATGGGCGGGGTTAACACTGAAGCTTTCTTT. Amino acid sequence: CASSMGGVNTEAFF.

The gene calls are TRBV12-3 or TRBV12-4 and TRBJ1-2; perhaps TRBD1 as D (5 bases). Trimming removed 3 bases from V and 4 bases from J, with 9 bases in between. The CDR3 is made up of 13 amino acids. The chain's CDR3 is CASSFTQGYGYTF. For the CDR3, the DNA is TGTGCCAGCAGTTTTACTCAGGGCTATGGCTACACCTTC.

As regards this clone: Other DNA sequences in the same sample also yield this CDR3. This chain uses TRBV19 with TRBJ1-1; D uncertain. The V end was cut by 0 bases, the J end by 3 bases, with 5 bases between. Germline V gene lookup returns CDR1 LNHDA and CDR2 SQIVND (reference sequence). The CDR3 runs 13 residues. The DNA for the CDR3 is TGTGCCAGTAGTATAGACCGCGACACTGAAGCTTTCTTT. Its protein is CASSIDRDTEAFF.

The genes are TRBV7-9 and TRBJ1-6; D possibly corresponds to TRBD1 (6 bases). The CDR3 runs to 15 residues. The V gene's germline CDR1 is SEHNR and CDR2 FQNEAQ (reference sequence). The V and J ends lost 5 bases and 2 bases respectively, with 10 bases between them. The CDR3 coding sequence is TGTGCCAGCAGCCGGACAGTCCCCTATAATTCACCCCTCCACTTT. Protein product: CASSRTVPYNSPLHF.

In nucleotides, the CDR3 is TGTGCCAGCAGTTTACTCCGGGATCCAGGTCTTGCCGGGGAGCTGTTTTTT. This codes for CASSLLRDPGLAGELFF. V is TRBV27 and J is TRBJ2-2, with a weak D call TRBD2 (5 bases). Trimming stripped 2 bases from V and 6 bases from J, with 19 bases between. The CDR3 loop spans 17 amino acids. The V gene's germline CDR1 is MNHEY and CDR2 SMNVEV (reference sequence).

The chain recombines TRBV5-5 with TRBJ2-1, with D perhaps matching TRBD1 (5 bases). V dropped 2 bases and J dropped 10 bases, with 16 bases sitting between them. The germline V gene encodes CDR1 SGHKS and CDR2 YYEKEE (reference sequence). This CDR3 contains 14 residues. CDR3 DNA: TGTGCCAGCAGCTTTTCCCTAGGGGCAGGCGAGCAGTTCTTC. Translating gives CASSFSLGAGEQFF.

This chain uses TRBV19 with TRBJ1-2, with 9 positions matching TRBD1. This CDR3 spans 16 amino acids. The J segment lost 0 bases and the V segment lost 3 bases, leaving 5 bases of the junction unmatched. Germline V gene data show CDR1 as LNHDA and CDR2 as SQIVND (reference sequence). The CDR3 loop is CASSMEGQGTNYGYTF. The CDR3 DNA sequence: TGTGCCAGTAGTATGGAAGGACAGGGGACTAACTATGGCTACACCTTC.

The V call is TRBV19, the J call TRBJ2-1, with D possibly being TRBD1 (6 bases). Germline values: CDR1 LNHDA, CDR2 SQIVND (reference sequence). Trimming removed 4 bases from V and 0 bases from J, with 16 bases in between. The CDR3 spans 17 residues. The CDR3 protein is CASSRGTFSSSYNEQFF. For the CDR3, the DNA is TGTGCCAGTAGTAGAGGGACATTTTCTAGCTCCTACAATGAGCAGTTCTTC.

This rearrangement joins TRBV24-1 to TRBJ2-5; the D gene is possibly TRBD1 (6 bases). The CDR3 has 14 residues. Trimming removed 4 bases from V and 5 bases from J, with 13 bases in between. Germline V gene lookup returns CDR1 KGHDR and CDR2 SFDVKD. CDR3 amino acids: CATSEPDRIETQYF. The CDR3 DNA reads as TGTGCCACCAGTGAACCCGACAGGATTGAGACCCAGTACTTC.

About this clone: Other nucleotide sequences in the sample specify the same CDR3. This chain links TRBV7-2 with TRBJ2-1; the match to TRBD2 covers 10 bases. V was pared by 2 bases and J by 4 bases, with 2 bases of the junction left unmatched. CDR1 is SGHTA, CDR2 FQGNSA, per germline. This CDR3 comprises 15 residues. CDR3 loop: CASSLLAGGYNEQFF. For the CDR3, the DNA is TGTGCCAGCAGCTTATTAGCGGGGGGATACAATGAGCAGTTCTTC.

The J gene is TRBJ2-5, the V gene TRBV4-1, with a possible D match to TRBD2 (7 bases). V was pared by 0 bases and J by 4 bases, with 12 bases between. The germline V gene has CDR1 MGHRA and CDR2 YSYEKL. The CDR3 is made up of 15 amino acids. CDR3 residues: CASSQDRGGLETQYF. As DNA, the CDR3 is TGCGCCAGCAGCCAAGATAGGGGGGGCCTAGAGACCCAGTACTTC.

This chain connects TRBV7-2 to TRBJ2-7; D possibly corresponds to TRBD1 (5 bases). CDR1 is SGHTA and CDR2 is FQGNSA in the germline V gene. The ends were cut back, 5 bases at V and 0 bases at J, with 5 bases in the middle. This CDR3 region has 12 residues. The chain's CDR3 is CASSGASYEQYF. The CDR3 DNA reads TGTGCCAGCAGCGGGGCCTCCTACGAGCAGTACTTC.

The chain recombines TRBV4-1 with TRBJ2-2; 7 bases are shared with TRBD2. V trimming: 0 bases; J trimming: 0 bases; junction bases outside the gene matches: 7. From germline, CDR1 is MGHRA and CDR2 YSYEKL. The CDR3 contains 18 residues. The CDR3 protein is CASSQEFWRGTNTGELFF. CDR3 in DNA: TGCGCCAGCAGCCAAGAGTTCTGGCGGGGGACGAACACCGGGGAGCTGTTTTTT.

This clone was recorded only once. The J gene is TRBJ1-2, the V gene TRBV5-6; 8 positions match TRBD1. The CDR3 spans 15 residues. Losses at the gene ends were 1 base for V and 5 bases for J; bases not matched to a gene: 7. Looked up from germline, CDR1 is SGHDT and CDR2 is YYEEEE. The CDR3 spells CASSLPTGGNYGYTF. The CDR3 DNA is TGTGCCAGCAGCTTGCCCACAGGGGGAAATTATGGCTACACCTTC.

The chain's CDR3 is CASSLQDQPQHF. The CDR3 coding sequence is TGTGCCAGCAGCTTACAGGATCAGCCCCAGCATTTT. The chain links TRBV7-9 to TRBJ1-5; no definite D call. Germline V gene sequence: CDR1 SEHNR, CDR2 FQNEAQ (reference sequence). With 2 bases removed from V and 5 bases from J, the gap between germline ends came to 4 bases. The CDR3 extends over 12 amino acids.

The rearrangement uses TRBV30 and TRBJ1-4, with D hard to call. V gave up 0 bases and J gave up 6 bases, with 14 bases separating them. The CDR3 has 15 residues. Germline loops: CDR1 GTSNPN, CDR2 SVGIG (reference sequence). The CDR3 DNA reads TGTGCCTGGAGTGTATTTAGCCCGGGTCATGAAAAACTGTTTTTT. Translation gives CAWSVFSPGHEKLFF.

The gene calls are TRBV6-5 and TRBJ1-6; D gene uncertain. Germline V CDR1 and CDR2: MNHEY, SVGAGI. The CDR3 has 13 amino acids. V was clipped by 2 bases and J by 7 bases, with 6 bases between them. This CDR3 is CASSYTSNSPLHF. The CDR3 bases are TGTGCCAGCAGTTACACATCCAATTCACCCCTCCACTTT.

V and J are TRBV11-2 and TRBJ1-1, with 7 bases lining up with TRBD1. After removal of 6 bases from V and 8 bases from J, the junction contained 9 bases not matched to a gene. The CDR3 covers 13 residues. In germline, CDR1 is SGHAT, CDR2 FQNNGV. CDR3 coding DNA: TGTGCCAGCAGACCATCAGCGACAGGGGAAGCTTTCTTT. This translates into CASRPSATGEAFF.

The chain links TRBV11-2 to TRBJ2-7; D might be TRBD1 (7 bases). This CDR3 has 15 amino acids. Germline V gene data show CDR1 as SGHAT and CDR2 as FQNNGV. Trimming took 0 bases from V and 3 from J, leaving 12 bases between them. This CDR3 reads CASSLERGQHYEQYF. In nucleotides, the CDR3 is TGTGCCAGCAGCTTAGAGCGGGGACAGCACTACGAGCAGTACTTC.

This clone was seen once. The chain has TRBV28 and TRBJ1-6, with 7 bases identical to TRBD1. The CDR3 runs to 15 residues. Trimming took 5 bases from V and 5 from J; bases not matched to a gene: 6. Germline V gene sequence: CDR1 MDHEN, CDR2 SYDVKM. This CDR3 is CASSEGQTHNSPLHF. CDR3 bases: TGTGCCAGCAGTGAGGGACAGACTCATAATTCACCCCTCCACTTT.